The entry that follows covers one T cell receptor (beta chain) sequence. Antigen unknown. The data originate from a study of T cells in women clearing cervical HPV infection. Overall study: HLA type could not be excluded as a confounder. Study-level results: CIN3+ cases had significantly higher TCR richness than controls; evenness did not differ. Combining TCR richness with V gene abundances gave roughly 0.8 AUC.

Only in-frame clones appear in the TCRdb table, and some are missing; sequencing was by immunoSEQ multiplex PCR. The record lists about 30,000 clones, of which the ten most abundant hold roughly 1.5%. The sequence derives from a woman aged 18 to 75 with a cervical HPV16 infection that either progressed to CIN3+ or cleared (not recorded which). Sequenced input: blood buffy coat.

Incomplete CDR3 DNA: TGTGCCAGTAGAAAAAGGGTGGGAGAGACC. Protein sequence: CASRKRVGET. The CDR3, in full, reads CASRKRVGETQYF. The V call is TRBV19, the J call TRBJ2-5; D remains ambiguous. The missing CDR3 end, 3 residues past where the read stops, is filled in from the germline J gene. Looked up from germline, CDR1 is LNHDA and CDR2 is SQIVND (reference sequence). V lost 6 bases and J lost 4, with 12 bases in between. The CDR3 sequence is 13 residues long. The variable domain in full, completed from reference TRBV19 and TRBJ2-5, reads DGGITQSPKYLFRKEGQNVTLSCEQNLNHDAMYWYRQDPGQGLRLIYYSQIVNDFQKGDIAEGYSVSREKKESFPLTVTSAQKNPTAFYLCASRKRVGETQYFGPGTRLLVL.